This T cell receptor beta chain was identified in a study of cytomegalovirus exposure and HLA in healthy donors. Study-wide context: A subsequent analysis stated that the 120 or so validation repertoires were run on the same platform as the approximately 700 first-cohort repertoires.

Only in-frame clones appear in the TCRdb table, and some are missing; sequencing was by immunoSEQ multiplex PCR. Among fewer than 85,000 clones listed, 70% to 90% were seen once. Germline loops: CDR1 SNHLY, CDR2 FYNNEI. Trimming at V came to 6 bases and at J to 2 bases, leaving 5 bases not matched to a gene. This CDR3 region has 15 residues. Study findings and constraints: Most TCR sequences were rare, but some public TCRs occurred in many donors.

A note on this clone: What it binds is not known.

Sequencing was performed on PBMCs. This TCR was recovered from a woman younger than 30 in good health and CMV-seropositive. The gene calls are TRBV2 and TRBJ2-2, with 8 bases identical to TRBD2. The CDR3 DNA reads TGTGCCAGCAGACCGGGACTAGACAACACCGGGGAGCTGTTTTTT. Its translation is CASRPGLDNTGELFF.